The T cell receptor (beta chain) described here comes from a study of cytomegalovirus exposure and HLA in healthy donors. Primers: 60 Vbeta forward and 13 Jbeta reverse. Sequencing was performed with immunoSEQ multiplex PCR; in TCRdb, only in-frame clones are kept and a portion is missing. Its listing shows roughly 90,000 clones. General observations from the study: A later analysis found common viral pathogens apparently linked to several of the most significant clusters.

Germline assignment: CDR1 SQVTM and CDR2 ANQGSEA. The V end was cut by 1 base, the J end by 8 bases, with 17 bases between. CDR3 length equals 14 residues. Concerning this clone itself: Its antigen is unidentified.

This clonotype was sampled from a man between 45 and 60 years old in good health and CMV-seropositive. Sequencing used PBMCs. V usage is TRBV29-1 and J usage is TRBJ1-1; no reliable D call. The CDR3 DNA reads as TGCAGCGTTGAAGGGGAGTCTCAGAGGTGGGAAGCTTTCTTT. Its translation: CSVEGESQRWEAFF.